The 31 T cell receptor beta chains in this list originate from one sample, sequenced in a study of cytomegalovirus exposure and HLA in healthy donors. This PCR relied on a set of 60 Vbeta primers and 13 Jbeta primers. Produced via immunoSEQ multiplex PCR; TCRdb's table is partial and in-frame only. The sample holds 100,000 to 150,000 clones, around 83% seen once. Source material: PBMCs. The receptors were sampled from a man aged 50 or older in good health and CMV-seronegative.

This clone was counted a few times. This rearrangement joins TRBV27 to TRBJ1-4, with D hard to call. Germline V lookup: CDR1 MNHEY, CDR2 SMNVEV (reference sequence). This CDR3 is 15 amino acids long. The V and J ends lost 4 bases and 3 bases respectively, with 12 bases between them. Here the CDR3 reads CASSYGRVPNEKLFF. The CDR3 coding sequence is TGTGCCAGCAGTTATGGGAGGGTACCTAATGAAAAACTGTTTTTT.

This clone has a single count. The chain is built from TRBV6-1 and TRBJ2-7; 7 bases line up with TRBD2. The CDR3 has 14 residues. Germline V gene lookup returns CDR1 MNHNS and CDR2 SASEGT. The V and J ends lost 8 bases and 2 bases, in that order; junction bases with no gene match: 9. The CDR3 bases are TGTGCCAGCCTCCTGGGGGGGTCGGCCTACGAGCAGTACTTC. It yields the protein CASLLGGSAYEQYF.

This chain links TRBV7-8 with TRBJ2-2, with D maybe TRBD1 (5 bases). Germline values: CDR1 SGHVS, CDR2 FQNEAQ. This CDR3 has 16 amino acids. Trimming removed 5 bases at V and 5 bases at J, with 18 bases between. In DNA, the CDR3 is TGTGCCAGCAGCCCGACCAGGGTTCTTGGGACCGGGGAGCTGTTTTTT. Translating gives CASSPTRVLGTGELFF.

The rearrangement joins TRBV7-9 to TRBJ2-4; a weak D match, TRBD2 (6 bases). Germline V gene lookup returns CDR1 SEHNR and CDR2 FQNEAQ (reference sequence). This CDR3 is built from 17 residues. The V gene lost 7 bases and the J gene lost 2 bases, with 21 bases spanning the gap. CDR3 DNA sequence: TGTGCCAGCACCATATGGAGGGGTTCGGGGTCCAAAAACATTCAGTACTTC. Amino acid sequence: CASTIWRGSGSKNIQYF.

This clone was counted once. This sequence joins TRBV4-1 and TRBJ1-6, with D perhaps matching TRBD1 (5 bases). Trimming stripped 0 bases from V and 9 bases from J, with 6 bases between. This CDR3 has 13 amino acids. Germline V gene lookup returns CDR1 MGHRA and CDR2 YSYEKL. In DNA form, the CDR3 reads TGCGCCAGCAGCCAAGATACAGGTTCACCCCTCCACTTT. Protein product: CASSQDTGSPLHF.

V usage is TRBV15 and J usage is TRBJ1-2, with 9 bases lining up with TRBD1. The CDR3 has 15 residues. With V trimmed by 1 base and J by 6 bases, 6 bases remained unmatched. CDR1 is LNHNV, CDR2 YYDKDF, per germline (reference sequence). CDR3 amino acids: CATSRGRGQGNGYTF. CDR3 nucleotide sequence: TGTGCCACCAGCAGAGGTAGAGGACAGGGGAATGGCTACACCTTC.

The V gene is TRBV2, the J gene TRBJ2-6; 7 bases line up with TRBD2. CDR1 is SNHLY and CDR2 is FYNNEI in the germline V gene. The CDR3 consists of 18 residues. The ends lost 6 bases at V and 0 bases at J; junction bases unmatched: 11. DNA of the CDR3: TGTGCCAGCAGGAGGGTGGCTAGCGGACTCTCTGGGGCCAACGTCCTGACTTTC. It translates to CASRRVASGLSGANVLTF.

The chain links TRBV28 to TRBJ1-2; 11 bases line up with TRBD1. Germline lookup yields CDR1 MDHEN and CDR2 SYDVKM. This CDR3 has 15 residues. The V and J ends lost 4 bases and 4 bases, in that order; junction bases with no gene match: 5. The CDR3 DNA follows: TGTGCCAGCAGTTCCCGGACAGGGGGCGTCTATGGCTACACCTTC. It encodes CASSSRTGGVYGYTF.

This clone was seen a single time. The CDR3 DNA is TGCGCCAGCAGCGATTCGAGTCGCTATGGCTACACCTTC. Amino acids: CASSDSSRYGYTF. The chain has TRBV5-1 and TRBJ1-2, with D uncertain. From germline, CDR1 is SGHRS and CDR2 YFSETQ. CDR3 size: 13 residues. V shed 4 bases and J shed 4 bases, with 11 bases lying between them.

CDR3 loop: CASRSGLASYEQYF. As DNA, the CDR3 is TGTGCCAGTAGGAGCGGATTGGCCTCCTACGAGCAGTACTTC. The V call is TRBV19, the J call TRBJ2-7; weak D call: TRBD2 (5 bases). The CDR3 length is 14 residues. Germline V gene data show CDR1 as LNHDA and CDR2 as SQIVND (reference sequence). Deletions cut 6 bases from V and 0 bases from J, with 12 bases between.

The J gene is TRBJ2-5, the V gene TRBV5-1, with 7 nucleotides matching TRBD2. The CDR3 is 15 residues long. V lost 4 bases and J lost 2; bases outside the gene matches: 8. The germline V gene has CDR1 SGHRS and CDR2 YFSETQ. The DNA for the CDR3 is TGCGCCAGCAGCCCCCAGTGGGGGGGGCAAGAGACCCAGTACTTC. Translating it yields CASSPQWGGQETQYF.

The rearrangement links TRBV6-6 to TRBJ1-6, with 8 bases lining up with TRBD1. The CDR3 spans 15 residues. Per the germline V gene, CDR1 is MNHNY and CDR2 is SVGAGI (reference sequence). Unmatched junction bases numbered 12, after V lost 8 bases and J lost 9 bases. CDR3 amino acids: CASRGKDRDSSPLHF. CDR3 nucleotide sequence: TGTGCCAGCCGGGGGAAGGACAGGGATAGTTCACCCCTCCACTTT.

V usage is TRBV4-1 and J usage is TRBJ1-6; a possible D gene is TRBD1 (6 bases). CDR1 and CDR2 from the germline V gene are MGHRA and YSYEKL. This CDR3 comprises 17 residues. Trimming stripped 3 bases from V and 5 bases from J, with 17 bases between. This CDR3 reads CASSQYQGSQNNSPLHF. The CDR3 DNA follows: TGCGCCAGCAGCCAGTATCAGGGGTCCCAAAATAATTCACCCCTCCACTTT.

The chain combines TRBV2 with TRBJ1-1; D remains unclear. This CDR3 contains 12 residues. Trimming cost V 6 bases and J 3 bases, with 8 bases left between them. The germline V gene has CDR1 SNHLY and CDR2 FYNNEI. As DNA, the CDR3 is TGTGCCAGCAGGCGGCTAGACACTGAAGCTTTCTTT. This sequence encodes CASRRLDTEAFF.

The CDR3 protein is CASSQPGQGYEQYF. CDR3 sequence (DNA): TGTGCCAGTAGCCAGCCGGGACAGGGCTACGAGCAGTACTTC. The chain recombines TRBV19 with TRBJ2-7; TRBD1 agrees at 9 bases. V shed 6 bases and J 3 bases; nucleotides not matched to a gene: 6. Germline lookup yields CDR1 LNHDA and CDR2 SQIVND (reference sequence). The CDR3 is 14 residues long.

The genes are TRBV7-9 and TRBJ2-1; 9 positions agree with TRBD1. Trimming cost V 8 bases and J 4 bases; bases outside gene matches: 3. The germline CDR1 and CDR2 sequences are SEHNR and FQNEAQ (reference sequence). This CDR3 comprises 13 residues. CDR3 bases: TGTGCCAGCCAGACAGGGGGATACAATGAGCAGTTCTTC. Its protein product is CASQTGGYNEQFF.

The chain couples TRBV6-6 to TRBJ1-4; maybe TRBD1 (6 bases). Germline CDR1 and CDR2: MNHNY and SVGAGI (reference sequence). Trimming shortened V by 8 bases and J by 4 bases, and 11 bases separated the two germline ends. This CDR3 contains 13 residues. The CDR3 sequence: CASSGQNNEKLFF. The CDR3 DNA reads TGTGCCAGCTCGGGACAAAATAATGAAAAACTGTTTTTT.

The CDR3 DNA reads TGCGCCAGCAGCCCTAACGGACAGGGAGGAACAGATACGCAGTATTTT. It specifies CASSPNGQGGTDTQYF. The gene calls are TRBV5-1 and TRBJ2-3; 8 nucleotides line up with TRBD1. CDR1 and CDR2 from the germline V gene are SGHRS and YFSETQ. The V and J ends lost 4 bases and 3 bases, in that order; junction bases with no gene match: 10. The length of the CDR3 is 16 residues.

The V call is TRBV28, the J call TRBJ1-5; D unresolved. The CDR3 spans 15 residues. V lost 8 bases to trimming and J lost 0 bases, with 14 bases between them. Germline lookup yields CDR1 MDHEN and CDR2 SYDVKM. The DNA of the CDR3 is TGTGCCAGCTCTGGGGTCGGAGGTAGCAATCAGCCCCAGCATTTT. This codes for CASSGVGGSNQPQHF.

This chain connects TRBV5-1 to TRBJ1-2; D unclear. The CDR3 is 15 residues long. Germline assignment: CDR1 SGHRS and CDR2 YFSETQ. V was cut by 0 bases and J by 2 bases, with 11 bases left in between. This CDR3 is CASSLDRARNYGYTF. The CDR3 DNA reads as TGCGCCAGCAGCTTGGACCGCGCCCGGAACTATGGCTACACCTTC.

The rearrangement joins TRBV5-1 to TRBJ1-2; possible D gene TRBD1, 5 bases. Germline lookup yields CDR1 SGHRS and CDR2 YFSETQ. With 5 bases removed from V and 9 bases from J, the gap between germline ends came to 23 bases. The CDR3 covers 15 residues. The CDR3 nucleotides read TGCGCCAGCAGAAATGACCTCTATACAGGTTCGAGCTACACCTTC. This translates into CASRNDLYTGSSYTF.

V gene TRBV5-1 combines with J gene TRBJ2-3; 8 nucleotides agree with TRBD2. J lost 0 bases, V lost 5 bases, and 5 bases had no gene match. CDR3 length: 15 residues. Germline values: CDR1 SGHRS, CDR2 YFSETQ. The CDR3 bases are TGCGCCAGCAGTATGCTAGCGGGCAGCACAGATACGCAGTATTTT. Translated: CASSMLAGSTDTQYF.

The chain employs TRBV27 and TRBJ2-1; 8 bases map to TRBD1. V lost 5 bases, J lost 3 bases, and 6 bases stayed unmatched. CDR3 length: 15 amino acids. Germline-derived CDR1 and CDR2 are MNHEY and SMNVEV (reference sequence). CDR3 DNA sequence: TGTGCCAGCAGTATGACAGGGGACCTCTACAATGAGCAGTTCTTC. Amino acid sequence: CASSMTGDLYNEQFF.

This chain joins TRBV9 and TRBJ1-2; possible D gene TRBD1, 6 bases. There are 15 residues in the CDR3. The V gene lost 1 base and the J gene lost 6 bases, with 16 bases spanning the gap. Germline assignment: CDR1 SGDLS and CDR2 YYNGEE. The CDR3 spells CASSVFPAGDDGYTF. In DNA, the CDR3 is TGTGCCAGCAGCGTATTCCCGGCAGGGGATGATGGCTACACCTTC.

The CDR3 DNA follows: TGTGCCAGCAGCTACAGAGTAGGGGGCGCCTTTGGTGGCTACACCTTC. Translated: CASSYRVGGAFGGYTF. This chain joins TRBV11-3 and TRBJ1-2; 7 bases match TRBD1. The CDR3 spans 16 residues. V dropped 4 bases and J dropped 7; count of bases not matched to a gene: 15. Looked up from germline, CDR1 is SGHNT and CDR2 is YENEEA.

V usage is TRBV15 and J usage is TRBJ1-6; a possible D gene is TRBD1 (6 bases). Germline loops: CDR1 LNHNV, CDR2 YYDKDF (reference sequence). With 0 bases removed from V and 8 bases from J, the gap between germline ends came to 17 bases. The CDR3 spans 17 residues. The chain's CDR3 is CATSRDKGVRGDSPLHF. CDR3 coding DNA: TGTGCCACCAGCAGAGATAAGGGGGTTCGGGGGGATTCACCCCTCCACTTT.

This clone is a singleton in its sample. CDR3 in amino acids: CATSRFRDTQGRAFF. CDR3 coding DNA: TGTGCCACCAGCAGATTCCGGGACACCCAAGGTCGGGCTTTCTTT. The V call is TRBV15, the J call TRBJ1-1, with D possibly being TRBD1 (6 bases). Trimming stripped 2 bases from V and 11 bases from J, with 21 bases between. This CDR3 has 15 residues. Germline V CDR1 and CDR2: LNHNV, YYDKDF (reference sequence).

The chain couples TRBV5-1 to TRBJ1-1; D unresolved. The ends were cut back, 4 bases at V and 0 bases at J, with 7 bases in the middle. The CDR3 has 13 amino acids. Per the germline V gene, CDR1 is SGHRS and CDR2 is YFSETQ. CDR3 sequence reads: CASSVSLNTEAFF. The DNA of the CDR3 is TGCGCCAGCAGCGTAAGCCTGAACACTGAAGCTTTCTTT.

This CDR3 reads CASSVREETQYF. CDR3 DNA sequence: TGTGCCAGCAGCGTGCGGGAGGAGACCCAGTACTTC. J is TRBJ2-5 and V is TRBV9, with 7 positions matching TRBD2. The CDR3 runs 12 residues. J lost 5 bases, V lost 2 bases, and 0 bases had no gene match. Per the germline V gene, CDR1 is SGDLS and CDR2 is YYNGEE.

The chain couples TRBV29-1 to TRBJ2-1; D unclear. V was trimmed by 1 base and J by 3 bases, leaving 10 bases between them. Germline V gene sequence: CDR1 SQVTM, CDR2 ANQGSEA. The CDR3 loop spans 14 amino acids. CDR3 sequence reads: CSVEGHSDYNEQFF. Written as DNA, the CDR3 is TGCAGCGTTGAAGGACATTCGGACTACAATGAGCAGTTCTTC.

The rearrangement joins TRBV11-2 to TRBJ1-2; perhaps TRBD1 as D (5 bases). Germline V gene sequence: CDR1 SGHAT, CDR2 FQNNGV. There are 14 residues in the CDR3. Trimming took off 1 base at V and 2 bases at J, with 8 bases between the two ends. The CDR3 spells CASSLAGVNYGYTF. Here the CDR3 DNA reads TGTGCCAGCAGCTTAGCGGGGGTGAACTATGGCTACACCTTC.